These T cell receptor beta chains were read from a single sample in a study of spatial heterogeneity in lung cancer. One entry per CDR3 protein results from TCRdb running MiXCR on the 5' RACE reads. The table lists about 45,000 distinct CDR3 sequences, approximately 7% of them singletons. Here the sequenced sample was PBMCs, taken at surgery. The receptor set was obtained from a female donor with early-stage non-small cell lung cancer. CDR3s include the opening cysteine and the closing phenylalanine or tryptophan. The D gene is left open where the match is weak. Clone size is stated in some rows and not others, as once, few, many or a class when expanded.

v_call	d_call	clone_size	j_call	cdr3_nt	cdr3_aa
TRBV3-1	-	many	TRBJ2-5	TGTGCCAGCAGCCATGCCAAGACCCAGTACTTC	CASSHAKTQYF
TRBV5-1	TRBD1	few	TRBJ2-3	TGCGCCAGCAGCCTAGGACAGGGATGGACAGATACGCAGTATTTT	CASSLGQGWTDTQYF
TRBV15	-	many	TRBJ2-7	TGTGCCACCAGCAGAGCCGGGGAGATCCCCGAGCAGTACTTC	CATSRAGEIPEQYF
TRBV4-1	-	many	TRBJ2-1	TGCGCCAGCAGCCTGAGAACGGAGCGGCAGTTCTTC	CASSLRTERQFF
TRBV3-1	-	-	TRBJ1-2	TGTGCCAGCAGCCAAGAAGACAGGTTCGAGTGGGGCTACACCTTC	CASSQEDRFEWGYTF
TRBV5-1	TRBD1	-	TRBJ1-6	TGCGCCAGCAGCTGGGACAGCGATAATTCACCCCTCCACTTT	CASSWDSDNSPLHF
TRBV7-6	TRBD2	-	TRBJ2-3	TGTGCCAGCAGCCGACTAGCGGGGGGCGGAGGGGATACGCAGTATTTT	CASSRLAGGGGDTQYF
TRBV9	-	many	TRBJ1-2	TGTGCCAGCAGCGTAGGGGTAGGGGGATCTGGCTATGGCTACACCTTC	CASSVGVGGSGYGYTF
TRBV12-5	TRBD2	many	TRBJ2-7	TGTGCTAGCCTTTTAGCGGGAACCTACGAGCAGTACTTC	CASLLAGTYEQYF
TRBV12-3/TRBV12-4	-	many	TRBJ2-5	TGTGCCAGCAGTTTAGTCAGCCAAGAGACCCAGTACTTC	CASSLVSQETQYF
TRBV7-2	TRBD1	-	TRBJ1-2	TGTGCCAGCAGCTTATTCGGGACAGTGAACTATGGCTACACCTTC	CASSLFGTVNYGYTF
TRBV5-1	-	-	TRBJ1-4	TGCGCCAGCAGCTTCCTACCGAGTGGAAATGAAAAACTGTTTTTT	CASSFLPSGNEKLFF
TRBV20-1	-	many	TRBJ1-2	TGCAGTGCTAGAGCCTCGACAGGAGGGAATAACTATGGCTACACCTTC	CSARASTGGNNYGYTF
TRBV14	-	many	TRBJ2-1	TGTGCCAGCAGCCAAGATTGGCGTGAGCAGTTCTTC	CASSQDWREQFF
TRBV3-1	TRBD2	many	TRBJ2-1	TGTGCCAGCAGCCCCCGAGGACTAGCGGGGTATTGGCAGTTCTTC	CASSPRGLAGYWQFF
TRBV28	TRBD1	-	TRBJ2-7	TGTGCCAGCAGACCCGCCGGAGACAGGGCGAGGGAGCAGTACTTC	CASRPAGDRAREQYF
TRBV28	TRBD1	many	TRBJ2-3	TGTGCCAGCAGTTTGGATGGGACAGGGTCGAGTACGCAGTATTTT	CASSLDGTGSSTQYF
TRBV6-5	-	many	TRBJ2-1	TGTGCCAGCAGCCTACTAGAAAGGAGAAATGAGCAGTTCTTC	CASSLLERRNEQFF
TRBV6-5	-	many	TRBJ2-5	TGTGCCAGCAGTTCACTTGAGTCTTGGGAGACCCAGTACTTC	CASSSLESWETQYF
TRBV6-2/TRBV6-3	-	-	TRBJ2-1	TGTGCCAGCAGTTACTCTATTAATTCACCTGAGCAGTTCTTC	CASSYSINSPEQFF
TRBV9	-	many	TRBJ2-1	TGTGCCAGCAGCGCGACGGATACCGCCCCAAATGAGCAGTTCTTC	CASSATDTAPNEQFF
TRBV19	-	-	TRBJ2-3	TGTGCCAGTAGTATGCTACGGTTCACAGATACGCAGTATTTT	CASSMLRFTDTQYF
TRBV11-2	TRBD2	few	TRBJ2-3	TGTGCCAGCAGCTTACTCGCCGGCGGGGGGGCCGGAGATACGCAGTATTTT	CASSLLAGGGAGDTQYF
TRBV12-3/TRBV12-4	-	many	TRBJ2-1	TGTGCCAGCGCGGTCTACAATGAGCAGTTCTTC	CASAVYNEQFF
TRBV10-2	-	many	TRBJ1-4	TGCGCCAGCAGGACGGGGGCAAATGAAAAACTGTTTTTT	CASRTGANEKLFF
TRBV7-2	TRBD1	-	TRBJ1-4	TGTGCCAGCAGTCCCGGGACAGGGGAAAAACTGTTTTTT	CASSPGTGEKLFF
TRBV12-2	-	medium-sized	TRBJ2-7	TGTGCAAGTCGCCTAAGACAGGGCTACGAGCAGTACTTC	CASRLRQGYEQYF
TRBV6-2/TRBV6-3	-	-	TRBJ1-6	TGTGCCAGCAACGGAGGGTCCTATAATTCACCCCTCCACTTT	CASNGGSYNSPLHF
TRBV9	-	few	TRBJ2-6	TGTGCCAGCAGCGACTCTGGGGCCAACGTCCTGACTTTC	CASSDSGANVLTF
TRBV6-6	TRBD1	-	TRBJ2-1	TGTGCCAGCATAATGGGACAGGGCTCCAACAATGAGCAGTTCTTC	CASIMGQGSNNEQFF
TRBV10-3	TRBD2	many	TRBJ2-3	TGTGCCATCAGTGGGACTAGTTCAAGCACAGATACGCAGTATTTT	CAISGTSSSTDTQYF
TRBV12-3/TRBV12-4	-	many	TRBJ2-5	TGTGCCAGCAGTTCCTGGGGGGACCTTAAGGAGACCCAGTACTTC	CASSSWGDLKETQYF
TRBV7-2	-	many	TRBJ1-1	TGTGCCAGCAGGTTCGATATGAACACTGAAGCTTTCTTT	CASRFDMNTEAFF
TRBV7-9	-	-	TRBJ1-4	TGTGCCAGCAGCGAGAGCCAACGGACAGCTAATGAAAAACTGTTTTTT	CASSESQRTANEKLFF
TRBV29-1	-	many	TRBJ2-1	TGCAGCGTTGAAGAGAATTATCTCAATGAGCAGTTCTTC	CSVEENYLNEQFF
TRBV4-1	-	many	TRBJ1-5	TGCGCCAGCAGCCAAGATGAAAATAGGGGACTCCTAGATCAGCCCCAGCATTTT	CASSQDENRGLLDQPQHF
TRBV27	-	-	TRBJ1-4	TGTGCCAGCAGTCGTGTCCAGGGGAGCGAAAAACTGTTTTTT	CASSRVQGSEKLFF
TRBV6-5	-	many	TRBJ1-2	TGTGCCAGCAGTCCCCTAGGCGGCAGGCCTAACTATGGCTACACCTTC	CASSPLGGRPNYGYTF
TRBV29-1	TRBD2	many	TRBJ2-1	TGCAGCGCCAAGCCTCTAGCGGGGGGGAACAATGAGCAGTTCTTC	CSAKPLAGGNNEQFF
TRBV18	TRBD1	many	TRBJ2-1	TGTGCCAGCTCTATTGCGAACAGGGGGTACAATGAGCAGTTCTTC	CASSIANRGYNEQFF
TRBV7-9	-	-	TRBJ2-4	TGTGCCAGCAGCCCCCCCCTGCATTTTGGCAAAAACATTCAGTACTTC	CASSPPLHFGKNIQYF
TRBV6-5	TRBD1	-	TRBJ1-1	TGTGCCAGCAATTTGGGACAGGGGCATTACACTGAAGCTTTCTTT	CASNLGQGHYTEAFF
TRBV30	-	many	TRBJ1-2	TGTGCCTGGAGAAGGGGCGCAAACTATGGCTACACCTTC	CAWRRGANYGYTF
TRBV4-3	TRBD1	-	TRBJ2-3	TGCGCCAGCAGCCTCCGGGACAGCCACACAGATACGCAGTATTTT	CASSLRDSHTDTQYF
TRBV7-9	-	many	TRBJ1-1	TGTGCCAGCAGCTTAGCAGTAGGGACTGAAGCTTTCTTT	CASSLAVGTEAFF
TRBV5-1	TRBD1	-	TRBJ2-5	TGCGCCAGCAGCGAGACCCAGGGGGCGAAGACCCAGTACTTC	CASSETQGAKTQYF
TRBV10-2	TRBD2	few	TRBJ2-1	TGCGCCAGCAGCGGGGGGGGGAGCTCCTACAATGAGCAGTTCTTC	CASSGGGSSYNEQFF
TRBV7-2	-	few	TRBJ2-2	TGTGCCAGCCTGCGCCCGGCGGGGAACACCGGGGAGCTGTTTTTT	CASLRPAGNTGELFF
TRBV2	-	few	TRBJ1-2	TGTGCCAGCAGTGTAGGCAGGGAGACTAACTATGGCTACACCTTC	CASSVGRETNYGYTF
TRBV20-1	TRBD2	-	TRBJ2-7	TGCAGTGCTAGCTTAGCGGGGGGGATGTTGTCCGAGCAGTACTTC	CSASLAGGMLSEQYF
TRBV7-2	TRBD2	many	TRBJ2-1	TGTGCCAGCCCCGTCGGGACTAGCTTGAATGAGCAGTTCTTC	CASPVGTSLNEQFF